This TCR beta chain was profiled in a study of blood T cell repertoires in COVID-19. TCRdb's copy holds only in-frame clones and misses some; the assay was immunoSEQ multiplex PCR. In the table there are 250,000 or so clones, just under 90% of which are singletons. The CDR3 extends over 14 amino acids. The V gene lost 3 bases and the J gene lost 3 bases, with 9 bases spanning the gap. The germline CDR1 and CDR2 sequences are SNHLY and FYNNEI. The sample comprised PBMCs or T cells enriched from blood (not recorded which). This clonotype was sampled from a man aged 45-65 years who had been exposed to COVID-19. The V and J genes are TRBV2 and TRBJ1-5, with D maybe TRBD1 (5 bases). CDR3 protein: CASSERDFNQPQHF. CDR3 DNA sequence: TGTGCCAGCAGTGAGAGGGACTTCAATCAGCCCCAGCATTTT.